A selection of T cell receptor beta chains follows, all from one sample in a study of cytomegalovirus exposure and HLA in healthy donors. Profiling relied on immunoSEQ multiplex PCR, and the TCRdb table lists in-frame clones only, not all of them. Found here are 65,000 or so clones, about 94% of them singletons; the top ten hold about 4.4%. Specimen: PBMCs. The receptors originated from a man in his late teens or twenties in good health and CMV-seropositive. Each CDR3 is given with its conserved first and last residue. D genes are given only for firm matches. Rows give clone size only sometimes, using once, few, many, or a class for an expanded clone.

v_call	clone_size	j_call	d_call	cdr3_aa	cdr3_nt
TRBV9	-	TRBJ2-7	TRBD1	CASSEGTGGHYEQYF	TGTGCCAGCAGCGAGGGGACAGGGGGCCACTACGAGCAGTACTTC
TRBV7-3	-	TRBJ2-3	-	CASSLSGSGTDTQYF	TGTGCCAGCAGCTTAAGTGGTAGCGGCACAGATACGCAGTATTTT
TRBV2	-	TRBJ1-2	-	CASQTANYGYTF	TGTGCCAGCCAGACAGCGAACTATGGCTACACCTTC
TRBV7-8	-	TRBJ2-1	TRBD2	CASSPREGPEQFF	TGTGCCAGCAGCCCCAGGGAGGGGCCGGAGCAGTTCTTC
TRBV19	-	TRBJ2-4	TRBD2	CASSMGTSGSVLGIQYF	TGTGCCAGTAGTATGGGGACTAGCGGGAGTGTACTGGGCATTCAGTACTTC
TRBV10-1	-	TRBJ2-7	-	CASSPRSPWTESYEQYF	TGCGCCAGCAGTCCACGGTCCCCTTGGACAGAATCCTACGAGCAGTACTTC
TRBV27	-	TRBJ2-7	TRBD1	CASSWDRGHYEQYF	TGTGCCAGCAGTTGGGACAGGGGGCACTACGAGCAGTACTTC
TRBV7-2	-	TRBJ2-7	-	CASSLRRVAGASYEQYF	TGTGCCAGCAGCTTAAGGAGGGTGGCGGGGGCCTCCTACGAGCAGTACTTC
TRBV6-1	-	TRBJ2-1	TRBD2	CASRGLAGRNEQFF	TGTGCCAGCAGGGGACTAGCGGGACGGAATGAGCAGTTCTTC
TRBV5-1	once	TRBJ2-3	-	CASSLETGSGTDTQYF	TGCGCCAGCAGCTTGGAGACCGGGAGCGGCACAGATACGCAGTATTTT
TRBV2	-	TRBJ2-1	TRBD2	CASNFGLAGLNEQFF	TGTGCCAGCAATTTCGGACTAGCGGGACTAAATGAGCAGTTCTTC
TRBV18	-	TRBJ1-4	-	CASSPPSEEKLFF	TGTGCCAGCTCACCACCATCAGAAGAAAAACTGTTTTTT
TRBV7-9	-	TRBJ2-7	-	CASSPYYYEQYF	TGTGCCAGCAGTCCCTACTACTACGAGCAGTACTTC
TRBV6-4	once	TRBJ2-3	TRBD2	CASSAQLAGTDTQYF	TGTGCCAGCAGTGCCCAACTAGCGGGCACAGATACGCAGTATTTT
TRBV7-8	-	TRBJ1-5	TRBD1	CASSLAGQGGQPQHF	TGTGCCAGCAGCTTAGCGGGACAGGGAGGGCAGCCCCAGCATTTT
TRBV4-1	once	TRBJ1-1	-	CASSLLGVGNTEAFF	TGCGCCAGCAGCCTTTTGGGCGTCGGGAACACTGAAGCTTTCTTT
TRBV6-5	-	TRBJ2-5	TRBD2	CASSYAGEETQYF	TGTGCCAGCAGTTACGCGGGGGAAGAGACCCAGTACTTC
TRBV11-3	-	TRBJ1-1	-	CASSTNRDTEAFF	TGTGCCAGCAGCACAAACAGGGACACTGAAGCTTTCTTT
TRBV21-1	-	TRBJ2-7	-	CASSKGSRGSYEQYF	TGTGCCAGCAGCAAAGGAAGCCGTGGCTCCTACGAGCAGTACTTC
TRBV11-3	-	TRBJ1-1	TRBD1	CASSPGTGRVTPGGTEAFF	TGTGCCAGCAGCCCTGGGACAGGGAGGGTAACCCCGGGTGGTACTGAAGCTTTCTTT
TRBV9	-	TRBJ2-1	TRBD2	CASSVAAAGGTPYNEQFF	TGTGCCAGCAGCGTAGCGGCAGCGGGGGGGACACCATACAATGAGCAGTTCTTC
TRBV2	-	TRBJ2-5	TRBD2	CASSDGTSGGQLYQETQYF	TGTGCCAGCAGTGATGGGACTAGCGGGGGGCAATTGTACCAAGAGACCCAGTACTTC
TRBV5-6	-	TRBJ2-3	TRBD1	CASSLRTGPHTDTQYF	TGTGCCAGCAGCTTAAGGACAGGGCCCCACACAGATACGCAGTATTTT
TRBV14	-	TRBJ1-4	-	CASSQGGLGIELFF	TGTGCCAGCAGCCAAGGGGGACTCGGTATTGAACTGTTTTTT
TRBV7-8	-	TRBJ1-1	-	CASSLEGGAEAFF	TGTGCCAGCAGCTTAGAAGGGGGGGCTGAAGCTTTCTTT
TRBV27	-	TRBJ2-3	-	CASSLSSLSLPTDTQYF	TGTGCCAGCAGTTTATCGTCGCTGTCACTTCCCACAGATACGCAGTATTTT
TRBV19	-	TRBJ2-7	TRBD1	CASSISPGGRYEQYF	TGTGCCAGTAGTATATCCCCAGGGGGCAGGTACGAGCAGTACTTC
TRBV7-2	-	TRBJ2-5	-	CASSLGQNQETQYF	TGTGCCAGCAGCTTAGGGCAGAACCAAGAGACCCAGTACTTC
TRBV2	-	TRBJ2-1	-	CASSGDNEQFF	TGTGCCAGCAGTGGAGACAATGAGCAGTTCTTC
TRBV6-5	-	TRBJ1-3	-	CASSRDISGNTIYF	TGTGCCAGCAGCCGGGACATCTCTGGAAACACCATATATTTT
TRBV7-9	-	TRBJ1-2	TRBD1	CASSGPIDRVDGYTF	TGTGCCAGCAGCGGGCCTATCGACAGGGTGGATGGCTACACCTTC
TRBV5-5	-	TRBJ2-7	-	CASSFVEFSYEQYF	TGTGCCAGCAGCTTTGTTGAGTTCTCCTACGAGCAGTACTTC